This T cell receptor beta chain was sequenced during a study of memory CD4+ T cells and cytomegalovirus serostatus. Study-level information: Donors were healthy Belgian adults, 10 or so CMV seropositive and about two dozen seronegative.

This CDR3 contains 13 residues. V was clipped by 1 base and J by 5 bases, with 10 bases between them. Germline lookup yields CDR1 SGHDT and CDR2 YYEEEE. The sort gate was single viable CD3+CD4+CD8-CD45RO+ cells for memory CD4+ T cells. CMV serostatus came from serum IgG against pp150, pp28, p38, p52. In the study's own analysis: After removing out-of-frame reads, around 2.2 million distinct TCRbeta sequences remained. The table came from immunoSEQ multiplex PCR; TCRdb's copy has only in-frame clones and leaves some out. The V and J calls and clone size come from that table; D and trimming were worked out from the DNA. The sample includes approximately 60,000 clones, about 81% of them seen just once.

Sequenced sample: memory CD4+ T cells from blood. V usage is TRBV5-6 and J usage is TRBJ2-7; tentative D call: TRBD1 (5 bases). The clonotype originates from an adult in good health and CMV-seronegative. CDR3 coding DNA: TGTGCCAGCAGCTTGTTCGGCAGGGACGAGCAGTACTTC. Translated: CASSLFGRDEQYF.